The rows below give T cell receptor beta chains drawn from one sample of a study of regulatory T cells in long-lasting Graves disease. TCRdb reprocessed the multiplex PCR reads via MiXCR and lists one record per CDR3 protein. The table shows about 620,000 distinct CDR3 sequences, with 15% to 20% occurring only once. These data also featured in a second study, about T cells in Graves' hyperthyroidism and ophthalmopathy.

The input for sequencing was peripheral blood mononuclear cells (PBMCs), taken at new diagnosis, from a patient treated with antithyroid drugs. The receptors come from a woman aged 25-40 years with Graves disease. CDR3s include the opening cysteine and the closing phenylalanine or tryptophan. D genes are given only for firm matches. Only some rows state a clone size, as once, few, many or a class for expanded clones.

TRBV25-1,TRBJ1-1,.,15,few,TGTGCCAGCAGTGAATTCGAGGGGAGGACCACTGAAGCTTTCTTT,CASSEFEGRTTEAFF
TRBV6-2/TRBV6-3,TRBJ2-7,.,13,many,TGTGCCAGCAGTGAGTGGTACGGTGGTTTTCGGTACTTC,CASSEWYGGFRYF
TRBV11-2,TRBJ1-2,TRBD1,14,many,TGTGCCAGCAGCTTAGGCGGGACAGGCTATGGCTACACCTTC,CASSLGGTGYGYTF
TRBV5-6,TRBJ2-1,TRBD2,15,.,TGTGCCAGCAGCTTGTATATTAGCGGGAGGTCCGAGCAGTTCTTC,CASSLYISGRSEQFF
TRBV5-6,TRBJ1-6,.,16,.,TGTGCCAGCAGCGTGGGGTTTGAAGGGGAATATTCACCCCTCCACTTT,CASSVGFEGEYSPLHF
TRBV20-1,TRBJ2-7,TRBD2,14,many,TGCAGTGCTAGCTCCGGGACTAGCGCGTACGAGCAGTACTTC,CSASSGTSAYEQYF
TRBV30,TRBJ2-1,.,13,.,TGTGCCTGGAGTGTACGTCTTAACAATGAGCAGTTCTTC,CAWSVRLNNEQFF
TRBV6-5,TRBJ1-4,TRBD1,14,few,TGTGCCAGCAGTTACAGGGGGCCCGTTGAAAAACTGTTTTTT,CASSYRGPVEKLFF
TRBV27,TRBJ2-5,.,16,many,TGTGCCAGCAGCAACCGACCCTCGACGGACCAAGAGACCCAGTACTTC,CASSNRPSTDQETQYF
TRBV11-2,TRBJ1-5,.,13,many,TGTGCCAGCAGCTTAGAGGTAACTGAGCCCCAGCATTTT,CASSLEVTEPQHF
TRBV20-1,TRBJ2-3,TRBD2,14,many,TGCAGTGCTCCGACTAGCCAACGCACAGATACGCAGTATTTT,CSAPTSQRTDTQYF
TRBV6-1,TRBJ1-2,.,14,few,TGTGCCAGCAGTGTGACAGCGGAGGGGAATGGCTACACCTTC,CASSVTAEGNGYTF
TRBV20-1,TRBJ2-2,TRBD2,20,many,TGCAGTGCTAGAGATAGGGAGGGACTAGCGGGAGGGCTTGGCACCGGGGAGCTGTTTTTT,CSARDREGLAGGLGTGELFF
TRBV27,TRBJ1-5,TRBD1,15,few,TGTGCCAGCAGTCTCTACAGGGGGCACAATCAGCCCCAGCATTTT,CASSLYRGHNQPQHF
TRBV20-1,TRBJ2-1,.,15,many,TGCAGTGCTAGCCCCCGCAGGGAAAAGGGCAATGAGCAGTTCTTC,CSASPRREKGNEQFF
TRBV6-1,TRBJ1-1,TRBD1,16,many,TGTGCCAGCAGTGACGGGACAGGAGGGGAGAACACTGAAGCTTTCTTT,CASSDGTGGENTEAFF
TRBV28,TRBJ1-5,.,11,.,TGTGCCAGCAGTGATCGTCTGGCCCAGCATTTT,CASSDRLAQHF
TRBV7-6,TRBJ2-7,TRBD2,14,.,TGTGCCAGCAGCGAATCCGGGACTAGTGGCGAGCAGTACTTC,CASSESGTSGEQYF
TRBV27,TRBJ1-2,TRBD1,14,.,TGTGCCAGCAGGCTGACAGGGGGTTATTGGGGCTACACCTTC,CASRLTGGYWGYTF
TRBV5-1,TRBJ2-1,.,16,few,TGCGCCAGCAGCTTACCCGCGCTAGCTTCCTACAATGAGCAGTTCTTC,CASSLPALASYNEQFF
TRBV29-1,TRBJ2-1,.,14,many,TGCAGCGTTGTCCGCCTTATGGGGATCAATGAGCAGTTCTTC,CSVVRLMGINEQFF
TRBV15,TRBJ2-1,TRBD2,15,.,TGTGCCACCAGTCTTAGCGGGAGGGATAACAATGAGCAGTTCTTC,CATSLSGRDNNEQFF
TRBV7-3,TRBJ2-3,TRBD2,15,few,TGTGCCAGCAGCTTTGGGGGGGGTGGCACAGATACGCAGTATTTT,CASSFGGGGTDTQYF
TRBV6-1,TRBJ2-7,TRBD2,15,many,TGTGCCAGCATCGTAGCGGGACCGAGCTCCTACGAGCAGTACTTC,CASIVAGPSSYEQYF
TRBV2,TRBJ2-7,.,12,many,TGTGCCAGGAGCAGGGCCCCCTACGAGCAGTACTTC,CARSRAPYEQYF
TRBV4-2,TRBJ1-5,TRBD1,17,.,TGTGCCAGCAGCCAAGATCTAGAAGACAGGGTTTGGCAGCCCCAGCATTTT,CASSQDLEDRVWQPQHF
TRBV27,TRBJ2-2,TRBD1,16,many,TGTGCCAGCAGTTTTAGACAGGGACGGGACACCGGGGAGCTGTTTTTT,CASSFRQGRDTGELFF
TRBV28,TRBJ2-1,.,15,many,TGTGCCAGCAGCGATGATTGGGGGGAGCGGAATGAGCAGTTCTTC,CASSDDWGERNEQFF
TRBV13,TRBJ2-7,.,13,few,TGTGCCAGCAGCATAGGATCGACCTACGAGCAGTACTTC,CASSIGSTYEQYF
TRBV5-1,TRBJ2-7,TRBD1,15,.,TGCGCCAGCAGCTTGCTTCAGGGGGCTTGGAACGAGCAGTACTTC,CASSLLQGAWNEQYF
TRBV29-1,TRBJ2-7,.,13,.,TGCAGCGCTCTTGAGGGGGACTCCTACGAGCAGTACTTC,CSALEGDSYEQYF
TRBV20-1,TRBJ2-5,.,12,many,TGCAGTGCTAGTCTTCCCAGAGAGACCCAGTACTTC,CSASLPRETQYF
TRBV7-6,TRBJ2-1,.,17,few,TGTGCCAGCAGCTTACCCTCGGGAGCCGGGGCCTACAATGAGCAGTTCTTC,CASSLPSGAGAYNEQFF
TRBV3-1,TRBJ1-2,TRBD1,18,few,TGTGCCAGCAGCCAAGGGACAGGGAGGTGGGCAACTAACTATGGCTACACCTTC,CASSQGTGRWATNYGYTF
TRBV5-1,TRBJ1-3,TRBD1,14,.,TGCGCCAGCAAGTGGACAGGGCTCAGAAACACCATATATTTT,CASKWTGLRNTIYF
TRBV20-1,TRBJ1-4,.,11,.,TGCAGTGCTTTACACAATGAAAAACTGTTTTTT,CSALHNEKLFF
TRBV2,TRBJ2-1,.,13,many,TGTGCCAGCAGTCTCCTAGGAGGGGCTGAGCAGTTCTTC,CASSLLGGAEQFF
TRBV28,TRBJ1-1,.,16,many,TGTGCCAGCAGTTTGGCCTCACAGGGTGGGGAGACTGAAGCTTTCTTT,CASSLASQGGETEAFF
TRBV11-2,TRBJ1-4,.,11,many,TGTGCCAGCAGCCCCTCTGAAAAACTGTTTTTT,CASSPSEKLFF
TRBV19,TRBJ1-5,.,13,few,TGTGCCAGTAGTATGGCCGGGATGGGGCCCCAGCATTTT,CASSMAGMGPQHF
TRBV7-9,TRBJ2-1,TRBD2,16,many,TGTGCCAGCAGCCACTCCTCTGGGCTAGCGGGGTTCGAGCAGTTCTTC,CASSHSSGLAGFEQFF
TRBV12-3/TRBV12-4,TRBJ2-6,.,16,few,TGTGCCAGCAGTTTAGGACAGTTCTCTGGGGCCAACGTCCTGACTTTC,CASSLGQFSGANVLTF
TRBV15,TRBJ2-3,TRBD2,18,many,TGTGCCACCAGCAGAGATACTCTAGCGGGGGGGTCAGGAGATACGCAGTATTTT,CATSRDTLAGGSGDTQYF
TRBV27,TRBJ1-5,TRBD1,17,few,TGTGCCAGCAGTCCAACCGGGACAGGGCTCCTTAATCAGCCCCAGCATTTT,CASSPTGTGLLNQPQHF
TRBV6-2/TRBV6-3,TRBJ2-5,TRBD1,14,many,TGTGCCAGCACCGTAGGGACAGGGAGAGAGACCCAGTACTTC,CASTVGTGRETQYF
TRBV27,TRBJ1-2,TRBD1,15,many,TGTGCCAGCAGTTTACTCGGACAGGGGGATTATGGCTACACCTTC,CASSLLGQGDYGYTF
TRBV2,TRBJ2-5,TRBD2,15,many,TGTGCCAGCAGACGTTCCTGGCGGGGGGAAGAGACCCAGTACTTC,CASRRSWRGEETQYF
TRBV29-1,TRBJ1-2,.,11,few,TGCAGCGTGTCGGGCCTCTATGGCTACACCTTC,CSVSGLYGYTF
TRBV7-2,TRBJ2-6,.,17,few,TGTGCCAGCAGCTTCGGCTTAATAAGCTCTGGGGCCAACGTCCTGACTTTC,CASSFGLISSGANVLTF
TRBV20-1,TRBJ2-5,TRBD1,14,.,TGCAGTGCTAGAACCGGGACAGGGTGGGAGACCCGGTACTTC,CSARTGTGWETRYF